What follows are 16 T cell receptor beta chains derived from one specimen sequenced in a study of blood T cell repertoires in COVID-19. The method was immunoSEQ multiplex PCR; TCRdb's version includes in-frame clones alone and lacks a portion of them. The sample shows over 200,000 clones, more than 85% of them seen only once. Sample: peripheral blood. These receptors were collected from a man between 60 and 75 years old with COVID-19, enrolled during active disease.

Details on this clone: Germline is not matched at one junction end, which may reflect a read error. This chain connects TRBV4-3 to TRBJ1-2; TRBD1 might be the D (6 bases). The CDR3 has 14 amino acids. CDR1 and CDR2 (germline): LGHNA, YSLEER. CDR3 bases: TGCGCCAGCAGCCAAGATGAGGGGGTGCGATTCCCGAACTTC. The encoded protein is CASSQDEGVRFPNF.

V is TRBV2 and J is TRBJ2-7, with D possibly matching TRBD1 (7 bases). This CDR3 is 16 amino acids long. Germline CDR1 SNHLY, CDR2 FYNNEI. The V and J ends lost 11 bases and 1 base respectively, with 24 bases between them. CDR3 sequence (DNA): TGTGCCGTACGGAGACAGGGAAGAGGAGGGTCCTACGAGCAGTACTTC. Its translation: CAVRRQGRGGSYEQYF.

The chain has TRBV27 and TRBJ1-2, with 10 bases that match TRBD1. Germline V CDR1 and CDR2: MNHEY, SMNVEV (reference sequence). V lost 5 bases and J lost 8; bases outside the gene matches: 8. The CDR3 has 14 residues. CDR3: CASSRGDRGPGYTF. CDR3 coding DNA: TGTGCCAGCAGTCGAGGGGACAGGGGACCCGGCTACACCTTC.

The chain employs TRBV28 and TRBJ1-6; the D is unclear. Germline V gives CDR1 MDHEN, CDR2 SYDVKM. The CDR3 runs to 16 residues. V was trimmed by 6 bases and J by 6 bases, leaving 18 bases between them. The CDR3 nucleotides read TGTGCCAGCAGGTACCGGGATCCAAGATTTAATTCACCCCTCCACTTT. Its protein product is CASRYRDPRFNSPLHF.

This chain joins TRBV5-1 and TRBJ1-2, with TRBD1 as a possible D gene (6 bases). Trimming cost V 4 bases and J 5 bases, with 12 bases left between them. The CDR3 is made up of 13 amino acids. Per germline, CDR1 SGHRS and CDR2 YFSETQ. CDR3 in amino acids: CASSPAGVYGYTF. CDR3 nucleotides: TGCGCCAGCAGCCCTGCAGGGGTTTATGGCTACACCTTC.

This rearrangement joins TRBV2 to TRBJ2-4; TRBD2 matches 12 bases. The CDR3 contains 13 residues. V gave up 7 bases and J gave up 8 bases; unmatched junction bases: 3. Germline values: CDR1 SNHLY, CDR2 FYNNEI. The CDR3 sequence is CASKGLAGYIQYF. The CDR3 DNA sequence: TGTGCCAGCAAGGGACTAGCGGGTTACATTCAGTACTTC.

The J gene is TRBJ2-1, the V gene TRBV7-3; D is perhaps TRBD1 (6 bases). CDR1 is SGHTA and CDR2 is FQGTGA in the germline V gene. The CDR3 consists of 15 residues. Deletions cut 5 bases from V and 5 bases from J, with 16 bases between. The CDR3 here is CASSPRGTGHNEQFF. DNA for the CDR3: TGTGCCAGCAGCCCGAGGGGGACGGGGCACAATGAGCAGTTCTTC.

The chain links TRBV19 to TRBJ1-5, with D uncertain. CDR3 length: 14 residues. V was pared by 5 bases and J by 7 bases, with 15 bases between. From germline, CDR1 is LNHDA and CDR2 SQIVND (reference sequence). The CDR3 spells CASSLRKLIQPQHF. The CDR3 region has the DNA TGTGCCAGTAGTCTACGAAAACTGATACAGCCCCAGCATTTT.

The rearrangement joins TRBV12-3 or TRBV12-4 to TRBJ1-1; no firm D call. V lost 4 bases and J 1 base, leaving 7 bases between the germline ends. The length of the CDR3 is 13 residues. Here the CDR3 reads CASSSQRNTEAFF. The CDR3 DNA sequence: TGTGCCAGCAGTTCACAGAGGAACACTGAAGCTTTCTTT.

This clone has just a few counts. V usage is TRBV2 and J usage is TRBJ1-2; TRBD1 matches at 8 bases. The V gene's germline CDR1 is SNHLY and CDR2 FYNNEI. Losses at the gene ends were 6 bases for V and 2 bases for J; bases not matched to a gene: 2. The length of the CDR3 is 13 residues. The CDR3 loop is CASRTGGNYGYTF. CDR3 DNA: TGTGCCAGCAGAACAGGGGGGAACTATGGCTACACCTTC. Drawing the rest from reference TRBV2 and TRBJ1-2, the complete variable domain is EPEVTQTPSHQVTQMGQEVILRCVPISNHLYFYWYRQILGQKVEFLVSFYNNEISEKSEIFDDQFSVERPDGSNFTLKIRSTKLEDSAMYFCASRTGGNYGYTFGSGTRLTVV.

The rearrangement joins TRBV19 to TRBJ2-2; 10 nucleotides align to TRBD1. Germline V gene lookup returns CDR1 LNHDA and CDR2 SQIVND (reference sequence). CDR3 length equals 15 residues. Germline trimming cut 4 bases from V and 6 bases from J; bases unmatched to any gene: 5. CDR3 DNA: TGTGCCAGTAGTAGACAGGGGGCGCTGGCCGGGGAGCTGTTTTTT. This codes for CASSRQGALAGELFF. The full variable domain, in which reference TRBV19 and TRBJ2-2 provide the parts outside the CDR3, is DGGITQSPKYLFRKEGQNVTLSCEQNLNHDAMYWYRQDPGQGLRLIYYSQIVNDFQKGDIAEGYSVSREKKESFPLTVTSAQKNPTAFYLCASSRQGALAGELFFGEGSRLTVL.

This chain uses TRBV20-1 with TRBJ2-1; D unclear. Germline V gene sequence: CDR1 DFQATT, CDR2 SNEGSKA (reference sequence). V was cut by 3 bases and J by 6 bases, with 6 bases left in between. The CDR3 is 11 amino acids. CDR3 DNA sequence: TGCAGTGCTAGCCTTATCAATGAGCAGTTCTTC. It encodes CSASLINEQFF.

The chain is built from TRBV27 and TRBJ2-7, with TRBD1 matching 8 bases. CDR1 is MNHEY, CDR2 SMNVEV, per germline (reference sequence). The CDR3 loop spans 13 amino acids. The ends lost 5 bases at V and 6 bases at J; junction bases unmatched: 6. The CDR3 loop is CASSPITGGEQYF. The CDR3 region has the DNA TGTGCCAGCAGTCCTATCACAGGGGGCGAGCAGTACTTC.

The chain employs TRBV29-1 and TRBJ1-2; maybe TRBD1 (6 bases). This CDR3 contains 12 residues. V gave up 6 bases and J gave up 3 bases, with 11 bases separating them. Germline values: CDR1 SQVTM, CDR2 ANQGSEA. The CDR3 DNA is TGCAGCGTATGGGCAGGGGACTATGGCTACACCTTC. Its translation is CSVWAGDYGYTF.

V gene TRBV28 combines with J gene TRBJ1-4; 7 bases map to TRBD1. Trimming took 9 bases from V and 7 from J; bases not matched to a gene: 14. Germline CDR1 MDHEN, CDR2 SYDVKM. This CDR3 spans 15 amino acids. Here the CDR3 DNA reads TGTGCCAGTAGGGGGCGACAGGGCGGTCCTGAAAAACTGTTTTTT. Its translation is CASRGRQGGPEKLFF.

This chain joins TRBV4-1 and TRBJ2-5; the D gene is possibly TRBD1 (6 bases). Germline V gene sequence: CDR1 MGHRA, CDR2 YSYEKL. The CDR3 sequence is 17 residues long. The ends were cut back, 3 bases at V and 1 base at J, with 18 bases in the middle. The CDR3 coding sequence is TGCGCCAGCAGCCAGTCTAGGACAGCTTCTGTCCAAGAGACCCAGTACTTC. This sequence encodes CASSQSRTASVQETQYF.